The TCR beta chain described here comes from a study of tumor and adjacent non-tumor tissue in lung cancer. Study-wide findings and caveats: Significantly higher TCR diversity was found in tumor than normal lung.

The V and J ends lost 4 bases and 8 bases, in that order; junction bases with no gene match: 12. CDR1 and CDR2 from the germline V gene are SGHRS and YFSETQ. The CDR3 length is 15 residues. RNA was extracted from bulk tissue without any cell sorting. Donors were chemotherapy-naive, newly diagnosed lung cancer surgical patients in China, August–November 2014. This clonotype was seen only a few times. Its target is unknown. The library came from three nested PCR rounds adapted from ARM-PCR protocols. TCRdb independently ran MiXCR on the multiplex PCR reads; one entry per CDR3 protein. Found here are about 93,000 distinct CDR3 sequences, roughly two thirds of them singletons; the top ten hold over 12%.

The sample was lung tumor tissue. This TCR was sampled from a man aged 70-80 years with non-small cell lung cancer. V is TRBV5-1 and J is TRBJ2-1; TRBD2 matches 7 bases. The CDR3 nucleotides read TGCGCCAGCAGCCACGGACTAGAGTATGGAGATGAGCAGTTCTTC. Protein sequence: CASSHGLEYGDEQFF.